This entry concerns a single T cell receptor beta chain. Its antigen is not known. Time point reported: newly diagnosed, previously untreated cHL patient sample. By magnetic negative selection, CD4+ T cells were purified from thawed PBMCs. The protocol was immunoSEQ multiplex PCR, while the TCRdb copy is restricted to in-frame clones and leaves out a portion. The data contain 20,000 to 30,000 clones, about 89% of them seen just once; the ten biggest clones take up around 0.53%. The CDR3 length is 15 residues. The V and J ends lost 1 base and 6 bases respectively, with 13 bases between them. From germline, CDR1 is SGHNT and CDR2 YYREEE (reference sequence). This sample is drawn from a study of PD-1 blockade in classical Hodgkin lymphoma. Findings and caveats of the study: Reports indicated that newly diagnosed patients had lower baseline TCR diversity than healthy donors did. Causes of the repertoire differences remain undefined, possibly disease activity or prior therapy.

The receptor was isolated from a human donor with classical Hodgkin lymphoma. This rearrangement joins TRBV5-4 to TRBJ1-4; D gene ambiguous. Sequenced: CD4+ T cells from blood. CDR3 sequence (DNA): TGTGCCAGCAGCTTGAGAAAAGGAGGTGATGAAAAACTGTTTTTT. Its protein is CASSLRKGGDEKLFF.